These T cell receptor beta chains were read from a single sample in a study of T cell changes during pregnancy in multiple sclerosis. Method: immunoSEQ multiplex PCR; TCRdb's copy keeps in-frame clones and lacks some. The sample lists tens of thousands of clones, 91% occurring once. The sample consisted of peripheral blood, taken in the third trimester of pregnancy. The receptors were sampled from a female donor in good health, enrolled as a control in a pregnancy study. Each CDR3 is given with its conserved first and last residue. The D gene is left open where the match is weak. Size is stated for part of the rows, as once, few or many counts, or as a class when the clone is expanded.

TGCAGTGCTCTAGACCGTTACGAGCAGTACTTC,CSALDRYEQYF,.,TRBV20-1,.,TRBJ2-7
TGTGCCAGCAGTCCCCGACACGCAAAGGACAATGAGCAGTTCTTC,CASSPRHAKDNEQFF,.,TRBV6-5,.,TRBJ2-1
TGTGCCAGCTCACTAAGAGGGGGACTAGCGGGACTCCAATCTATCTACGAGCAGTACTTC,CASSLRGGLAGLQSIYEQYF,.,TRBV18,TRBD2,TRBJ2-7
TGCGCCAGCAGCCAAGAAATGAGGTTGGGGGCAGGTAATGAAAAACTGTTTTTT,CASSQEMRLGAGNEKLFF,.,TRBV4-1,.,TRBJ1-4
TGTGCCAGTAGTGCGGGACAGGTCCATGGCTACACCTTC,CASSAGQVHGYTF,once,TRBV19,TRBD1,TRBJ1-2
TGTGCCAGCTCACCCTCGGGACAGGGGTTTATAGTGGGAATGAACACTGAAGCTTTCTTT,CASSPSGQGFIVGMNTEAFF,.,TRBV18,TRBD1,TRBJ1-1
TGTGCCTGTGACAGCCTTAATGAAAAACTGTTTTTT,CACDSLNEKLFF,.,TRBV30,.,TRBJ1-4
TGTGCCAGCGACAGGGCCCTTGATAATCAGCCCCAGCATTTT,CASDRALDNQPQHF,.,TRBV7-2,TRBD1,TRBJ1-5
TGTGCCAGCAGTTTCGTCCAGGGGTCCAATGAGCAGTTCTTC,CASSFVQGSNEQFF,once,TRBV27,.,TRBJ2-1
TGTGCCAGCAACCCCAGAGGGTACACTGAAGCTTTCTTT,CASNPRGYTEAFF,.,TRBV6-5,.,TRBJ1-1
TGTGCCAGCAGTGAATATGGGACTAGCGGGAGGGCCCCAGATACGCAGTATTTT,CASSEYGTSGRAPDTQYF,.,TRBV25-1,TRBD2,TRBJ2-3